The 30 T cell receptor beta chains given below trace back to one sample, sequenced in a study of shared clonotypes between healthy human individuals. The repertoire was sequenced with immunoSEQ multiplex PCR; TCRdb's copy has only in-frame clones and lacks some. The sample has 850,000 to 1,100,000 clones, around three quarters seen once. Sequenced material: memory CD4+ T cells from PBMCs. Stated subset: CD45RA-negative fraction. These receptors were collected from a man aged 18 to 35 in good health. Some clones in this sample may be carry-over from other donors' samples.

Only a few counts were recorded for this clone. The chain joins TRBV18 to TRBJ1-1, with 8 bases identical to TRBD1. This CDR3 spans 17 amino acids. The V and J ends lost 3 bases and 2 bases, in that order; junction bases with no gene match: 11. CDR1 and CDR2 (germline): KGHSH, LQKENI. CDR3 in amino acids: CASSPRQGPGLNTEAFF. DNA for the CDR3: TGTGCCAGCTCACCGAGACAGGGGCCCGGACTCAACACTGAAGCTTTCTTT.

V usage is TRBV5-1 and J usage is TRBJ2-5; D ambiguous. CDR1 and CDR2 from the germline V gene are SGHRS and YFSETQ. V was trimmed by 0 bases and J by 5 bases, leaving 20 bases between them. CDR3 length: 17 residues. The CDR3 DNA is TGCGCCAGCAGCTTGGGACTCATTTCCGACATGACGGAGACCCAGTACTTC. It encodes CASSLGLISDMTETQYF.

The chain combines TRBV6-4 with TRBJ2-2; 13 nucleotides match TRBD2. The germline CDR1 and CDR2 sequences are MRHNA and SNTAGT. The CDR3 loop spans 16 amino acids. V shed 6 bases and J 5 bases; nucleotides not matched to a gene: 6. The CDR3 coding sequence is TGTGCCAGCAGCAGGACTAGCGGGAGTGGTACCGGGGAGCTGTTTTTT. Protein sequence: CASSRTSGSGTGELFF.

This clone was observed a few times. The chain recombines TRBV28 with TRBJ2-5; D is ambiguous. V shed 3 bases and J shed 3 bases, with 17 bases lying between them. The CDR3 extends over 16 amino acids. CDR1 and CDR2 (germline): MDHEN, SYDVKM. Written as DNA, the CDR3 is TGTGCCAGCAGTTTCCCCCATAGAGGCCTCAAAGAGACCCAGTACTTC. It codes for CASSFPHRGLKETQYF.

There are a few counts of this clone. J is TRBJ2-3 and V is TRBV28; D gene uncertain. V lost 6 bases and J 1 base, leaving 5 bases between the germline ends. This CDR3 is 12 amino acids long. CDR1 and CDR2 (germline): MDHEN, SYDVKM. Here the CDR3 reads CASREGTDTQYF. CDR3 coding DNA: TGTGCCAGCAGAGAGGGCACAGATACGCAGTATTTT.

This clone was recorded a few times. Within the sample, other DNA sequences also encode this same CDR3. The chain carries TRBV5-1 and TRBJ1-5; 11 bases fit TRBD1. The trim removed 4 bases at V and 6 bases at J, leaving 3 bases unmatched. In germline, CDR1 is SGHRS, CDR2 YFSETQ. This CDR3 region has 14 residues. This CDR3 reads CASSPGQGAQPQHF. CDR3 sequence (DNA): TGCGCCAGCAGCCCAGGACAGGGGGCTCAGCCCCAGCATTTT. The whole variable domain, filled in from reference TRBV5-1 and TRBJ1-5, reads KAGVTQTPRYLIKTRGQQVTLSCSPISGHRSVSWYQQTPGQGLQFLFEYFSETQRNKGNFPGRFSGRQFSNSRSEMNVSTLELGDSALYLCASSPGQGAQPQHFGDGTRLSIL.

Regarding this clone: Other DNA sequences in the same sample also yield this CDR3. The chain uses TRBV5-1 and TRBJ2-5; TRBD2 matches 9 bases. The CDR3 extends over 19 amino acids. V was pared by 0 bases and J by 0 bases, with 12 bases of the junction left unmatched. Germline CDR1 and CDR2: SGHRS and YFSETQ. CDR3 nucleotide sequence: TGCGCCAGCAGCTTGGTCAGACTCGCGGGGGGGGATGACCAAGAGACCCAGTACTTC. Its protein product is CASSLVRLAGGDDQETQYF.

The CDR3: CASSLDRWQNIQYF. For the CDR3, the DNA is TGTGCCAGCAGCTTAGATCGTTGGCAAAACATTCAGTACTTC. V and J are TRBV7-2 and TRBJ2-4; no definite D call. Deletions cut 1 base from V and 5 bases from J, with 9 bases between. CDR3 length: 14 residues. Germline CDR1 reads SGHTA; CDR2 reads FQGNSA.

This chain links TRBV18 with TRBJ2-1; D uncertain. The V gene lost 2 bases and the J gene lost 0 bases, with 11 bases spanning the gap. Germline CDR1 KGHSH, CDR2 LQKENI. The CDR3 has 16 amino acids. The chain's CDR3 is CASSPEWQRSYNEQFF. CDR3 coding DNA: TGTGCCAGCTCACCAGAGTGGCAACGCTCCTACAATGAGCAGTTCTTC.

In this sample, this clone turned up once. This chain uses TRBV11-3 with TRBJ2-7; D uncertain. CDR1 is SGHNT, CDR2 YENEEA, per germline. CDR3 length: 14 amino acids. Deletions cut 3 bases from V and 0 bases from J, with 9 bases between. The CDR3 is CASSFPALSYEQYF. DNA for the CDR3: TGTGCCAGCAGCTTCCCGGCCCTCTCCTACGAGCAGTACTTC.

The chain uses TRBV14 and TRBJ2-3, with 7 nucleotides matching TRBD1. CDR1 and CDR2 from the germline V gene are SGHDN and FVKESK. This CDR3 has 17 residues. The junction had 20 bases not matched to a gene; V was cut back by 4 bases and J by 10 bases. DNA of the CDR3: TGTGCCAGCAGCCTTAGGTCCGGGACAGCTTTCTCAGGGGCGCAGTATTTT. It is translated as CASSLRSGTAFSGAQYF.

The rearrangement uses TRBV19 and TRBJ2-1, with 15 bases fitting TRBD2. Germline CDR1 and CDR2: LNHDA and SQIVND (reference sequence). This CDR3 has 18 amino acids. Losses at the gene ends were 3 bases for V and 7 bases for J; bases not matched to a gene: 10. The CDR3 DNA reads TGTGCCAGTAGTATCCACTTCGGGACTAGCGGGAGGACTAATGAGCAGTTCTTC. The encoded protein is CASSIHFGTSGRTNEQFF.

The CDR3 region has the DNA TGTGCCAGCAGCTTGGCGCCGGGACAGGGGACCCACTATGGCTACACCTTC. It is translated as CASSLAPGQGTHYGYTF. V usage is TRBV5-6 and J usage is TRBJ1-2; TRBD1 agrees at 10 bases. V lost 0 bases and J lost 3; bases outside the gene matches: 8. Germline CDR1 SGHDT, CDR2 YYEEEE. The CDR3 is made up of 17 amino acids.

This clone is a singleton in its sample. The rearrangement uses TRBV19 and TRBJ1-2; TRBD1 might be the D (6 bases). The V end lost 3 bases, the J end lost 5 bases, and 10 bases lay between the germline ends. This CDR3 has 13 amino acids. The germline V gene encodes CDR1 LNHDA and CDR2 SQIVND (reference sequence). CDR3: CASSIPQGYGYTF. DNA for the CDR3: TGTGCCAGTAGTATCCCTCAGGGGTATGGCTACACCTTC.

The rearrangement links TRBV7-9 to TRBJ2-3; TRBD1 might be the D (5 bases). The length of the CDR3 is 16 residues. Trimming left V 3 bases short and J 0 bases short, with 13 bases between. CDR1 and CDR2 from the germline V gene are SEHNR and FQNEAQ (reference sequence). The CDR3 loop is CASSFGHKFSTDTQYF. CDR3 bases: TGTGCCAGCAGCTTCGGACACAAGTTTAGCACAGATACGCAGTATTTT.

In regard to this clone: Other DNA sequences from this sample encode an identical CDR3 as well. The chain links TRBV7-2 to TRBJ1-2, with TRBD1 matching over 8 bases. The CDR3 runs 13 residues. CDR1 SGHTA and CDR2 FQGNSA come from the germline V gene. After removal of 4 bases from V and 4 bases from J, the junction contained 2 bases not matched to a gene. CDR3 sequence reads: CASSSGQGYGYTF. The CDR3 nucleotides read TGTGCCAGCAGCTCCGGACAGGGCTATGGCTACACCTTC. Full variable domain (missing parts from reference TRBV7-2 and TRBJ1-2): GAGVSQSPSNKVTEKGKDVELRCDPISGHTALYWYRQSLGQGLEFLIYFQGNSAPDKSGLPSDRFSAERTGGSVSTLTIQRTQQEDSAVYLCASSSGQGYGYTFGSGTRLTVV.

The genes are TRBV5-1 and TRBJ1-4; 12 positions agree with TRBD1. CDR1 and CDR2 from the germline V gene are SGHRS and YFSETQ. There are 15 residues in the CDR3. The ends lost 1 base at V and 7 bases at J; junction bases unmatched: 2. CDR3: CASSLQGQGAEKLFF. The CDR3 region has the DNA TGCGCCAGCAGCTTGCAGGGACAGGGGGCTGAAAAACTGTTTTTT. The full variable domain, its missing parts supplied by reference TRBV5-1 and TRBJ1-4, is KAGVTQTPRYLIKTRGQQVTLSCSPISGHRSVSWYQQTPGQGLQFLFEYFSETQRNKGNFPGRFSGRQFSNSRSEMNVSTLELGDSALYLCASSLQGQGAEKLFFGSGTQLSVL.

This chain links TRBV2 with TRBJ2-5; the D gene is possibly TRBD2 (6 bases). The V gene lost 3 bases and the J gene lost 3 bases, with 8 bases spanning the gap. Germline V gene lookup returns CDR1 SNHLY and CDR2 FYNNEI. The CDR3 is 13 residues long. This CDR3 is CASSETRKETQYF. The CDR3 nucleotides are TGTGCCAGCAGTGAGACTAGAAAAGAGACCCAGTACTTC. Full variable domain (remainder filled in from reference TRBV2 and TRBJ2-5): EPEVTQTPSHQVTQMGQEVILRCVPISNHLYFYWYRQILGQKVEFLVSFYNNEISEKSEIFDDQFSVERPDGSNFTLKIRSTKLEDSAMYFCASSETRKETQYFGPGTRLLVL.

The V gene is TRBV6-1, the J gene TRBJ1-3; 7 positions match TRBD1. This CDR3 spans 15 amino acids. Germline loops: CDR1 MNHNS, CDR2 SASEGT. With 7 bases clipped from V and 0 bases from J, the junction kept 6 bases outside the gene matches. CDR3 coding DNA: TGTGCCAGCACGACCGACAGGGACTCTGGAAACACCATATATTTT. It yields the protein CASTTDRDSGNTIYF.

The chain uses TRBV10-3 and TRBJ2-7; D not certain. V lost 9 bases to trimming and J lost 1 base, with 7 bases between them. The length of the CDR3 is 11 residues. Germline V gene sequence: CDR1 ENHRY, CDR2 SYGVKD. The CDR3 here is CAMSTSYEQYF. For the CDR3, the DNA is TGTGCCATGTCAACTTCCTACGAGCAGTACTTC.

This rearrangement joins TRBV13 to TRBJ2-1, with 12 bases fitting TRBD1. CDR3 size: 16 residues. CDR1 PRHDT and CDR2 FYEKMQ come from the germline V gene (reference sequence). Trimming at V came to 5 bases and at J to 8 bases, leaving 10 bases not matched to a gene. The CDR3 region is CASSKQPGQGAYEQFF. CDR3 nucleotide sequence: TGTGCCAGCAGCAAGCAACCGGGACAGGGGGCCTATGAGCAGTTCTTC.

This clone appeared many times. The chain is built from TRBV30 and TRBJ1-4; a weak D match, TRBD1 (5 bases). Germline V gives CDR1 GTSNPN, CDR2 SVGIG (reference sequence). V was pared by 3 bases and J by 5 bases, with 13 bases between. The CDR3 consists of 14 residues. The CDR3 here is CAWRRTRGNEKLFF. CDR3 nucleotides: TGTGCCTGGAGGAGGACACGGGGGAATGAAAAACTGTTTTTT. Supplemented by reference TRBV30 and TRBJ1-4, the full variable domain reads SQTIHQWPATLVQPVGSPLSLECTVEGTSNPNLYWYRQAAGRGLQLLFYSVGIGQISSEVPQNLSASRPQDRQFILSSKKLLLSDSGFYLCAWRRTRGNEKLFFGSGTQLSVL.

The chain carries TRBV9 and TRBJ2-1; D gene ambiguous. The CDR3 loop spans 16 amino acids. Germline V gives CDR1 SGDLS, CDR2 YYNGEE. V lost 0 bases, J lost 2 bases, and 12 bases lay in between. In DNA form, the CDR3 reads TGTGCCAGCAGCGTAGGTGGGCGCGCACCCTACAATGAGCAGTTCTTC. Amino acids: CASSVGGRAPYNEQFF.

The chain carries TRBV7-9 and TRBJ2-1; perhaps TRBD2 as D (5 bases). The germline V gene encodes CDR1 SEHNR and CDR2 FQNEAQ (reference sequence). V was pared by 2 bases and J by 3 bases, with 11 bases between. The CDR3 is made up of 15 amino acids. CDR3 sequence (DNA): TGTGCCAGCAGCTTAAGGCGGGCCAACTACAATGAGCAGTTCTTC. Translated, it gives CASSLRRANYNEQFF.

This chain uses TRBV7-2 with TRBJ1-5, with 7 positions matching TRBD1. The CDR3 is made up of 15 amino acids. From germline, CDR1 is SGHTA and CDR2 FQGNSA. The V segment lost 1 base and the J segment 4 bases; nucleotides outside the gene matches: 4. The CDR3 nucleotides read TGTGCCAGCAGCTTAGTACAGGGGCTAAATCAGCCCCAGCATTTT. Encoded protein: CASSLVQGLNQPQHF.

The chain recombines TRBV29-1 with TRBJ2-5; no clear D. The CDR3 sequence is 11 residues long. The germline V and J ends were trimmed by 2 bases and 5 bases, with 6 bases remaining between them. Germline V lookup: CDR1 SQVTM, CDR2 ANQGSEA. DNA of the CDR3: TGCAGCGTTGAAATTCGCGAGACCCAGTACTTC. It is translated as CSVEIRETQYF.

The chain carries TRBV7-2 and TRBJ1-1; 7 bases map to TRBD1. The CDR3 covers 14 residues. The V gene's germline CDR1 is SGHTA and CDR2 FQGNSA. V trimming: 6 bases; J trimming: 1 base; junction bases outside the gene matches: 5. CDR3 in DNA: TGTGCCAGCAGTTCACAGGGGTCGAACACTGAAGCTTTCTTT. It encodes CASSSQGSNTEAFF.

The chain links TRBV6-4 to TRBJ2-7, with D possibly being TRBD2 (6 bases). Germline V gene data show CDR1 as MRHNA and CDR2 as SNTAGT. The CDR3 is 18 amino acids. Trimming removed 6 bases from V and 2 bases from J, with 26 bases in between. CDR3 residues: CASREGARSLSGPYEQYF. The CDR3 DNA reads TGTGCCAGCAGGGAGGGCGCGAGGAGCCTCAGTGGACCCTACGAGCAGTACTTC.

The chain employs TRBV7-2 and TRBJ2-4; D unresolved. CDR1 SGHTA and CDR2 FQGNSA come from the germline V gene. Deletions cut 1 base from V and 10 bases from J, with 14 bases between. The CDR3 sequence is 14 residues long. The CDR3 nucleotides are TGTGCCAGCAGCTTAGTTGATGAAGGCCCAATTCAGTACTTC. This gives the protein CASSLVDEGPIQYF.

This chain uses TRBV2 with TRBJ2-5; the match to TRBD2 covers 12 bases. The CDR3 consists of 15 residues. The V segment lost 2 bases and the J segment 5 bases; nucleotides outside the gene matches: 3. CDR1 is SNHLY and CDR2 is FYNNEI in the germline V gene. CDR3 protein: CASSELAGGGETQYF. For the CDR3, the DNA is TGTGCCAGCAGTGAACTAGCGGGAGGGGGGGAGACCCAGTACTTC.